The table lists the clone carrying this TCR beta chain with a few counts. Antigen unknown. This entry comes from a study of identical twins. Broader study findings: Abundant beta clonotypes from cord blood had fewer insertions, unlike memory repertoires, which showed none. Beta out-of-frame sequences displayed a weaker excess of sharing between twins.

Germline V gene sequence: CDR1 SQVTM, CDR2 ANQGSEA. The CDR3 has 12 residues. Trimming removed 7 bases at V and 2 bases at J, with 9 bases between. A universal primer site arose from template switching, and cDNA bore unique molecular identifiers. Each CDR3 protein gets one entry after TCRdb re-called the 5' RACE reads with MiXCR. This sample has a few hundred thousand distinct CDR3 sequences, with roughly 9.8% found just once. The same sample was also used in a study of yellow fever vaccine responses in identical twins.

This clonotype was sampled from a woman aged 18-29 years in good health. V and J are TRBV29-1 and TRBJ2-1; D remains unclear. The sequencing input was CD8+ T cells sorted from blood. The CDR3 DNA reads as TGCAGCGGGATTTTGACCTACAATGAGCAGTTCTTC. It codes for CSGILTYNEQFF.